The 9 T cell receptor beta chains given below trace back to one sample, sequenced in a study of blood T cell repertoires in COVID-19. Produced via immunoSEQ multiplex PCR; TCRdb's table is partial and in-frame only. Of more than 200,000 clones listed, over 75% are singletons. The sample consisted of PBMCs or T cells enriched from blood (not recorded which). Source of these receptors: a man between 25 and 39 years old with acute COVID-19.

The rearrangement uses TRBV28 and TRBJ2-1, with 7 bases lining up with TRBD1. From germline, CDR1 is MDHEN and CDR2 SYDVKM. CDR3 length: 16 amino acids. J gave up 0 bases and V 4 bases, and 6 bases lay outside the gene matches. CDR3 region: CASSSGTASSYNEQFF. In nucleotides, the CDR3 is TGTGCCAGCAGTTCCGGGACAGCAAGCTCCTACAATGAGCAGTTCTTC.

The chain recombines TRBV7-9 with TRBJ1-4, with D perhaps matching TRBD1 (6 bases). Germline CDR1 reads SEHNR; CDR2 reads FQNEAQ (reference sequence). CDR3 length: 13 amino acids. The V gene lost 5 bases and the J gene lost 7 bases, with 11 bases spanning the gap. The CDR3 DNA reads TGTGCCAGCAGCCCGTTGGGGGCTGAAAAACTGTTTTTT. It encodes CASSPLGAEKLFF. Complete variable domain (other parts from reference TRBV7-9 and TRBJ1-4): DTGVSQNPRHKITKRGQNVTFRCDPISEHNRLYWYRQTLGQGPEFLTYFQNEAQLEKSRLLSDRFSAERPKGSFSTLEIQRTEQGDSAMYLCASSPLGAEKLFFGSGTQLSVL.

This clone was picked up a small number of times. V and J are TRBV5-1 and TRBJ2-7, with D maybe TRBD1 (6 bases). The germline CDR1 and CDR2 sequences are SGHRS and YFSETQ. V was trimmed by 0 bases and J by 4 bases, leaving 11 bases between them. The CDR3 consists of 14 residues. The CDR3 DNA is TGCGCCAGCAGCTTGGCAGGGGCGATATACGAGCAGTACTTC. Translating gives CASSLAGAIYEQYF.

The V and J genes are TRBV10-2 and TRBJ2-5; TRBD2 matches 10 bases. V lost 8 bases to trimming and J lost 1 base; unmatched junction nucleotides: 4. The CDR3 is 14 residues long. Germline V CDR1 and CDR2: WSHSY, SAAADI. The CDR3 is CASRLAGPQETQYF. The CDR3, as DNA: TGCGCCAGCCGACTAGCGGGCCCCCAAGAGACCCAGTACTTC.

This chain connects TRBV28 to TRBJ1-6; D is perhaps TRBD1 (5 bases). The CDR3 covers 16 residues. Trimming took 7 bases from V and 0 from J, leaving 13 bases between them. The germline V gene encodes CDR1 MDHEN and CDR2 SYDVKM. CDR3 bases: TGTGCCAGCAAACAGGCCCAAAGCTCCTATAATTCACCCCTCCACTTT. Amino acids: CASKQAQSSYNSPLHF.

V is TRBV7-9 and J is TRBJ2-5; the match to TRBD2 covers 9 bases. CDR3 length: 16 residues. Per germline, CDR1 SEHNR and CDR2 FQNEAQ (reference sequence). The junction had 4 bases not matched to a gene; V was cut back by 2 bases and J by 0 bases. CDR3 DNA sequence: TGTGCCAGCAGCTTACAAGCGGGGGGCAACCAAGAGACCCAGTACTTC. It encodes CASSLQAGGNQETQYF.

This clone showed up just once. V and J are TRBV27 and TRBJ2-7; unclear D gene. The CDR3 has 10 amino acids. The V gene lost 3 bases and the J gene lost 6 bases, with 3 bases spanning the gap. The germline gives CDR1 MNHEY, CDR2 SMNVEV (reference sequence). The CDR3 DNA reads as TGTGCCAGCAGTTTCCTCGAGCAGTACTTC. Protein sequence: CASSFLEQYF.

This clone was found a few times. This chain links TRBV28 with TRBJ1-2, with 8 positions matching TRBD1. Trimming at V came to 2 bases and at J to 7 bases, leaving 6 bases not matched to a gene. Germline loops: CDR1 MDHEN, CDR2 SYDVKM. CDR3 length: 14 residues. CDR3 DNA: TGTGCCAGCAGTTTAAGGCTACAGGGGGGTGGCTACACCTTC. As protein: CASSLRLQGGGYTF.

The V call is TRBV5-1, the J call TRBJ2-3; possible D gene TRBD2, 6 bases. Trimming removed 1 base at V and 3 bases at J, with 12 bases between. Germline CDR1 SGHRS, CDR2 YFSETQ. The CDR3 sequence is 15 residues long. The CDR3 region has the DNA TGCGCCAGCAGCTTGAACGGGGGTGGTACAGATACGCAGTATTTT. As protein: CASSLNGGGTDTQYF. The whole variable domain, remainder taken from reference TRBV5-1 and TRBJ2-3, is KAGVTQTPRYLIKTRGQQVTLSCSPISGHRSVSWYQQTPGQGLQFLFEYFSETQRNKGNFPGRFSGRQFSNSRSEMNVSTLELGDSALYLCASSLNGGGTDTQYFGPGTRLTVL.